A selection of T cell receptor beta chains follows, all from one sample in a study of cytomegalovirus exposure and HLA in healthy donors. Clones were read by immunoSEQ multiplex PCR, and TCRdb kept only the in-frame ones, dropping some. Of more than 150,000 clones in the sample, about 80% are singletons; the top ten hold approximately 1.5%. Sequencing was performed on PBMCs. All receptors derive from a man aged 40-55 years in good health and CMV-seronegative. CDR3s include the opening cysteine and the closing phenylalanine or tryptophan. The order of the fields is J gene, V gene, D gene, clone size, CDR3 protein. D genes are given only for firm matches. Clone size, where shown, is once, few, many, or a class for clones that have expanded.

j_call: TRBJ2-7; v_call: TRBV28; d_call: TRBD2; clone_size: NA; cdr3_aa: CASSTQDVWTSGALPYEQYF
j_call: TRBJ1-4; v_call: TRBV30; d_call: NA; clone_size: NA; cdr3_aa: CAWSPLDTLEKLFF
j_call: TRBJ2-2; v_call: TRBV28; d_call: NA; clone_size: NA; cdr3_aa: CASRGPQDIDGTGELFF
j_call: TRBJ2-7; v_call: TRBV20-1; d_call: NA; clone_size: once; cdr3_aa: CSARVSYEQYF
j_call: TRBJ2-5; v_call: TRBV20-1; d_call: NA; clone_size: NA; cdr3_aa: CSATRQETQYF
j_call: TRBJ2-2; v_call: TRBV4-1; d_call: TRBD2; clone_size: NA; cdr3_aa: CASSQGWEAGENTGELFF
j_call: TRBJ2-2; v_call: TRBV7-6; d_call: NA; clone_size: NA; cdr3_aa: CASSLRPLGGGELSGELFF
j_call: TRBJ1-2; v_call: TRBV5-4; d_call: NA; clone_size: NA; cdr3_aa: CASSLAFRETGYTF
j_call: TRBJ2-1; v_call: TRBV6-6; d_call: TRBD2; clone_size: few; cdr3_aa: CASSYTPSGRGDEQFF
j_call: TRBJ2-3; v_call: TRBV9; d_call: TRBD2; clone_size: few; cdr3_aa: CASSVGLAGITDTQYF
j_call: TRBJ2-1; v_call: TRBV5-6; d_call: NA; clone_size: NA; cdr3_aa: CASSLGLGLVSTYNEQFF
j_call: TRBJ1-2; v_call: TRBV7-2; d_call: NA; clone_size: NA; cdr3_aa: CASSLSQQYDGYTF
j_call: TRBJ1-6; v_call: TRBV9; d_call: NA; clone_size: NA; cdr3_aa: CASSVVTANSPLHF
j_call: TRBJ2-7; v_call: TRBV13; d_call: TRBD2; clone_size: NA; cdr3_aa: CASSSLGLAHSYEQYF
j_call: TRBJ2-7; v_call: TRBV27; d_call: TRBD1; clone_size: NA; cdr3_aa: CASSLRDSTYEQYF
j_call: TRBJ2-1; v_call: TRBV2; d_call: TRBD2; clone_size: NA; cdr3_aa: CAVTSGSSYEQFF
j_call: TRBJ2-7; v_call: TRBV6-5; d_call: NA; clone_size: NA; cdr3_aa: CASRTGTLTYEQYF
j_call: TRBJ2-7; v_call: TRBV27; d_call: NA; clone_size: few; cdr3_aa: CASSFSGRSYEQYF
j_call: TRBJ2-5; v_call: TRBV15; d_call: TRBD2; clone_size: NA; cdr3_aa: CATSRDAGGPETQYF
j_call: TRBJ2-5; v_call: TRBV6-5; d_call: TRBD2; clone_size: NA; cdr3_aa: CASSGLAEQYF
j_call: TRBJ1-5; v_call: TRBV9; d_call: NA; clone_size: NA; cdr3_aa: CASSVFPDRNQPQHF
j_call: TRBJ1-2; v_call: TRBV14; d_call: NA; clone_size: NA; cdr3_aa: CASSLDTANYGYTF
j_call: TRBJ2-3; v_call: TRBV10-3; d_call: TRBD2; clone_size: NA; cdr3_aa: CAIADRGRASGTQYF
j_call: TRBJ2-5; v_call: TRBV2; d_call: NA; clone_size: NA; cdr3_aa: CASRRGQRQETQYF
j_call: TRBJ1-1; v_call: TRBV6-6; d_call: NA; clone_size: NA; cdr3_aa: CASIPSSLSTEAFF
j_call: TRBJ1-2; v_call: TRBV5-6; d_call: NA; clone_size: once; cdr3_aa: CASSLMIPSHFYGYTF
j_call: TRBJ2-3; v_call: TRBV19; d_call: NA; clone_size: once; cdr3_aa: CASSIDLSGVRTDTQYF
j_call: TRBJ1-2; v_call: TRBV4-1; d_call: TRBD1; clone_size: NA; cdr3_aa: CASSQVGTGAFYGYTF
j_call: TRBJ1-2; v_call: TRBV18; d_call: NA; clone_size: NA; cdr3_aa: CASSQDTSNYGYTF
j_call: TRBJ1-2; v_call: TRBV29-1; d_call: NA; clone_size: few; cdr3_aa: CSVDGHRGYTF
j_call: TRBJ2-1; v_call: TRBV6-5; d_call: NA; clone_size: NA; cdr3_aa: CASSYAGGAINEQFF
j_call: TRBJ1-6; v_call: TRBV5-1; d_call: NA; clone_size: once; cdr3_aa: CASSLGAGNANSPLHF
j_call: TRBJ1-2; v_call: TRBV11-2; d_call: TRBD1; clone_size: few; cdr3_aa: CASSMGQSYGYTF
j_call: TRBJ2-5; v_call: TRBV5-1; d_call: NA; clone_size: NA; cdr3_aa: CASSLDQGAKTQYF
j_call: TRBJ1-1; v_call: TRBV19; d_call: TRBD1; clone_size: NA; cdr3_aa: CASSFGTVEAFF
j_call: TRBJ2-5; v_call: TRBV9; d_call: TRBD2; clone_size: NA; cdr3_aa: CASSVGTSGQETQYF
j_call: TRBJ2-2; v_call: TRBV7-7; d_call: TRBD2; clone_size: NA; cdr3_aa: CASSLVAGGRVNTGELFF
j_call: TRBJ1-4; v_call: TRBV15; d_call: NA; clone_size: NA; cdr3_aa: CATSRVGGNEKLFF
j_call: TRBJ1-1; v_call: TRBV27; d_call: NA; clone_size: NA; cdr3_aa: CASSPTRTIYTEAFF
j_call: TRBJ2-1; v_call: TRBV7-9; d_call: TRBD2; clone_size: NA; cdr3_aa: CASGEGLAGSNYNEQFF
j_call: TRBJ2-5; v_call: TRBV28; d_call: TRBD1; clone_size: NA; cdr3_aa: CASSFPSAAGGMKTQYF
j_call: TRBJ2-2; v_call: TRBV7-9; d_call: NA; clone_size: NA; cdr3_aa: CSSSLAGSPGGELFF
j_call: TRBJ2-3; v_call: TRBV10-3; d_call: TRBD2; clone_size: NA; cdr3_aa: CAIEGGRAGGTDTQYF
j_call: TRBJ1-2; v_call: TRBV27; d_call: NA; clone_size: NA; cdr3_aa: CASSPTPGQGDYGYTF
j_call: TRBJ2-5; v_call: TRBV16; d_call: TRBD2; clone_size: NA; cdr3_aa: CASSQSLSGDQETQYF
j_call: TRBJ1-1; v_call: TRBV7-6; d_call: TRBD1; clone_size: few; cdr3_aa: CASSEQGVTEAFF
j_call: TRBJ1-2; v_call: TRBV5-1; d_call: TRBD1; clone_size: NA; cdr3_aa: CASSSTLMTGINYGYTF
j_call: TRBJ1-4; v_call: TRBV2; d_call: TRBD1; clone_size: once; cdr3_aa: CASSPQGAMGKLFF
j_call: TRBJ2-1; v_call: TRBV5-1; d_call: NA; clone_size: NA; cdr3_aa: CASSSERGGTYNEQFF
j_call: TRBJ2-1; v_call: TRBV7-6; d_call: TRBD2; clone_size: NA; cdr3_aa: CASSFTGLAVPSSYNEQFF
j_call: TRBJ2-3; v_call: TRBV7-3; d_call: NA; clone_size: few; cdr3_aa: CASSQGLDTQYF
j_call: TRBJ2-2; v_call: TRBV15; d_call: TRBD1; clone_size: NA; cdr3_aa: CATSKRQGSGELFF
j_call: TRBJ1-1; v_call: TRBV4-1; d_call: TRBD1; clone_size: NA; cdr3_aa: CASAGTGGRNTEAFF
j_call: TRBJ2-1; v_call: TRBV5-4; d_call: TRBD1; clone_size: NA; cdr3_aa: CASSFWTGGSNEQFF
j_call: TRBJ2-5; v_call: TRBV7-9; d_call: TRBD2; clone_size: NA; cdr3_aa: CASSSGTSGKTQYF